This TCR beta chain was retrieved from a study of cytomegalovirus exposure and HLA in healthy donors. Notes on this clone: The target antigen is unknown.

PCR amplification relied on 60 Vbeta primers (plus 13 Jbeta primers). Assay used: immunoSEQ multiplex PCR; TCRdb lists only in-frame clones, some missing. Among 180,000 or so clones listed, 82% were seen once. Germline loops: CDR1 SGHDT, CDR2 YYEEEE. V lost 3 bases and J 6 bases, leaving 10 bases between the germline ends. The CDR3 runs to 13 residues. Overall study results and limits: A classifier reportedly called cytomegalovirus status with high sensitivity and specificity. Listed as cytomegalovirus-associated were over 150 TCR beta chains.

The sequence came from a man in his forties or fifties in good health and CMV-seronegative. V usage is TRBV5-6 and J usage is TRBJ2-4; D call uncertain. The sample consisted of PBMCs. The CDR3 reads CASSSQVRNIQYF. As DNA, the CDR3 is TGTGCCAGCAGCTCGCAGGTCCGAAACATTCAGTACTTC.